This TCR beta chain came from a study of regulatory T cells in long-lasting Graves disease. For the study at large: Freshly diagnosed Graves' patients had used antithyroid drugs for under 3 months.

On this clonotype: The antigen remains undetermined.

CDR3 length equals 17 residues. J gave up 0 bases and V 6 bases, and 13 bases lay outside the gene matches. The germline gives CDR1 MNHNS, CDR2 SASEGT. Through Arm-PCR of CDR3 regions and iRepertoire HTBI primers, TCR beta libraries were built. MiXCR, run by TCRdb on the multiplex PCR reads, gives a single entry per CDR3 protein. This table holds about 520,000 distinct CDR3 sequences, about 12% found once. Described time point: newly diagnosed GD, antithyroid drugs for less than 3 months. PBMCs were the source of the RNA used for TCR sequencing. Study conclusions and caveats: Accuracy might have suffered from few samples. The study examined only peripheral blood, not thyroid tissue.

These data also featured in a second study, about T cells in Graves' hyperthyroidism and ophthalmopathy. That paper adds: Absent ophthalmopathy progression within 18 months defined stable Graves' hyperthyroidism.

This sequence joins TRBV6-1 and TRBJ1-1; TRBD1 matches 7 bases. The source is a woman in her 30s with Graves disease. Material: peripheral blood mononuclear cells (PBMCs), obtained at new diagnosis, from a patient treated with antithyroid drugs. CDR3 coding DNA: TGTGCCAGCAGGACCCTCGGGACAGTTGAGATGAACACTGAAGCTTTCTTT. Amino acids: CASRTLGTVEMNTEAFF.